The T cell receptor (beta chain) under discussion was sequenced for a study of blood T cell repertoires in COVID-19. Seattle cases were enrolled at active infection and followed longitudinally. Libraries were prepared by immunoSEQ multiplex PCR; TCRdb keeps only in-frame clonotypes and omits some of them. The table has 250,000 to 350,000 clones, approximately 86% seen once. The CDR3 runs to 14 residues. Germline CDR1 and CDR2: SGHDN and FVKESK. Losses at the gene ends were 4 bases for V and 4 bases for J; bases not matched to a gene: 5. There are many counts of this clone. Sequencing was done on a sample of peripheral blood. The receptor's source is a woman aged 70 to 79 with COVID-19, enrolled during active disease. The gene calls are TRBV14 and TRBJ2-5, with 8 positions matching TRBD2. CDR3 protein: CASSLGLAVETQYF. CDR3 in DNA: TGTGCCAGCAGCCTCGGACTAGCAGTAGAGACCCAGTACTTC.